What follows is one T cell receptor beta chain and its context. A mixed TRB-A/B primer pool amplified rearranged TRB by multiplex touch-down PCR. From the multiplex PCR reads, TCRdb called clonotypes with MiXCR, one entry per CDR3 protein. The sample has roughly 18,000 distinct CDR3 sequences, approximately 35% seen once; the top ten hold approximately 17%. TCR beta rearrangements were amplified from peripheral blood genomic DNA. The CDR3 contains 20 residues. Germline V lookup: CDR1 KGHDR, CDR2 SFDVKD. V gave up 1 base and J gave up 2 bases; unmatched junction bases: 13. The entry originates in a study of T cell repertoires in aging, cancer and after chemotherapy.

This TCR was recovered from a human donor with a solid tumor. Material: blood. The chain has TRBV24-1 and TRBJ2-3; 11 nucleotides align to TRBD1. The CDR3, as DNA: TGTGCCACCAGTGATTTACCGGACAGGGGGCGGGGGCGAGCCACAGATACGCAGTATTTT. It codes for CATSDLPDRGRGRATDTQYF.